Listed below are T cell receptor beta chains from one sample, sequenced in a study of blood T cell repertoires in COVID-19. The data were produced by immunoSEQ multiplex PCR, yet TCRdb's version contains in-frame clones alone and is incomplete. The profile shows 200,000 to 250,000 clones, 70% to 90% of them singletons. The sequenced sample consisted of peripheral blood. All receptors come from a woman between 50 and 59 years old with COVID-19, enrolled during active disease. Each CDR3 is given with its conserved first and last residue. The D gene is left open where the match is weak. Not all rows give a size; the values are once, few, many and, for expanded clones, a class.

V gene	D gene	J gene	clone size	CDR3 DNA	CDR3 protein
TRBV2	TRBD2	TRBJ2-1	.	TGTGCCAGCAAACTAGCGGGGGAATACAATGAGCAGTTCTTC	CASKLAGEYNEQFF
TRBV6-5	TRBD2	TRBJ2-3	.	TGTGCCAGCAGTTACTCATGGGGGGAGGGAGATACGCAGTATTTT	CASSYSWGEGDTQYF
TRBV3-1/TRBV3-2	.	TRBJ2-5	.	TGTGCCAGCAGCCAAGAGGGTGGCGGGGCGGGAGAGACCCAGTACTTC	CASSQEGGGAGETQYF
TRBV4-3	TRBD1	TRBJ1-2	.	TGCGCCAGCAGCCAAGATACCGGGACAGGGGGCTGGGGCTACACCTTC	CASSQDTGTGGWGYTF
TRBV3-1/TRBV3-2	TRBD1	TRBJ2-1	.	TGTGCCAGCAGCCTTTTCAGGGGGCCAGGGAATGAGCAGTTCTTC	CASSLFRGPGNEQFF
TRBV11-2	TRBD1	TRBJ1-5	once	TGTGCCAGCAGCCGGGACAGGGGCAATCAGCCCCAGCATTTT	CASSRDRGNQPQHF
TRBV2	.	TRBJ1-1	.	TGTGCCAGCAGCTCCTTCGGAGTCAACACTGAAGCTTTCTTT	CASSSFGVNTEAFF
TRBV2	.	TRBJ2-3	.	TGTGCCAGCAGTTACGACAGGCAATCCACAGATACGCAGTATTTT	CASSYDRQSTDTQYF
TRBV19	TRBD2	TRBJ2-1	.	TGTGCCAGTAACGCGGGAGGCTACAATGAGCAGTTCTTC	CASNAGGYNEQFF
TRBV5-1	TRBD1	TRBJ1-1	.	TGCGCCAGCAGCTTGGTCCGGACAGGTGAAGCTTTCTTT	CASSLVRTGEAFF
TRBV9	TRBD2	TRBJ2-1	.	TGTGCCAGCAGCGTAGTCGGGGCCCGGGGGGATGAGCAGTTCTTC	CASSVVGARGDEQFF
TRBV19	.	TRBJ1-2	.	TGTGCCAGTAGTATAGGTAACAGCTACTACACCTTC	CASSIGNSYYTF
TRBV14	.	TRBJ2-1	.	TGTGCCAGCAGCCAAGATGGGGGACTTCCCCTCTACAATGAGCAGTTCTTC	CASSQDGGLPLYNEQFF
TRBV2	TRBD1	TRBJ2-1	once	TGTGCCACCCGGGACAGCTCTTGGGGTGAGCAGTTCTTC	CATRDSSWGEQFF
TRBV19	TRBD1	TRBJ2-1	.	TGTGCCAGTAGTCCCCGGGACAGCTTATACAATGAGCAGTTCTTC	CASSPRDSLYNEQFF
TRBV12-2	.	TRBJ2-1	.	TGTGCAAGTCGCTTAGGGTTGAGGAGCGGGGGGGCCTGGGTCAATGAGCAGTTCTTC	CASRLGLRSGGAWVNEQFF
TRBV12-3/TRBV12-4	TRBD2	TRBJ2-7	.	TGTGCCAGCAGGGCGGGGGGGCACTACGAGCAGTACTTC	CASRAGGHYEQYF
TRBV6-1	TRBD1	TRBJ1-2	.	TGTGCCAGCAGTGAAGCGGTTGGTACCGGGACAGAAAGGACGGAAGGCTACACCTTC	CASSEAVGTGTERTEGYTF
TRBV2	.	TRBJ1-2	.	TGTGCCAGCAGTTCAAGCATAGGGGGTGGCTACACCTTC	CASSSSIGGGYTF
TRBV14	.	TRBJ2-1	.	TGTGCCAGCAGCCAAGATAGGGGGGGCAATGAGCAGTTCTTC	CASSQDRGGNEQFF
TRBV11-3	.	TRBJ2-7	.	TGTGCCAGCAGCTTAGGTGTTATCTACGAGCAGTACTTC	CASSLGVIYEQYF
TRBV6-5	.	TRBJ2-3	.	TGTGCCAGCGCGCGACTTGCCCGTAACGCAGATACGCAGTATTTT	CASARLARNADTQYF
TRBV10-3	.	TRBJ2-3	.	TGTGCCATCAGTACGGGTACAGATACGCAGTATTTT	CAISTGTDTQYF
TRBV2	TRBD1	TRBJ1-5	.	TGTGCCAGCAGTACCCTTGAGGGGGCGCGGAGCAATCAGCCCCAGCATTTT	CASSTLEGARSNQPQHF
TRBV12-5	TRBD1	TRBJ1-3	.	TGTGCTAGTGGTTTGGTACAGGACAGGGTTTTAGACACCATATATTTT	CASGLVQDRVLDTIYF
TRBV5-4	TRBD1	TRBJ1-2	.	TGTGCCAGCAGCTTACTGACAGGGGTTGGCGATGGCTACACCTTC	CASSLLTGVGDGYTF
TRBV13	TRBD1	TRBJ2-7	once	TGTGCCAGCAGCTCAGGACAGGGTCAGCAGTACTTC	CASSSGQGQQYF
TRBV2	TRBD2	TRBJ2-5	once	TGTGCCAGCAGTACGGGGGGGCCCCTACAGTACCAAGAGACCCAGTACTTC	CASSTGGPLQYQETQYF
TRBV7-6	TRBD2	TRBJ2-2	.	TGTGCCAGCAGACCTGCCGGACTAGCGGAGATGGGAACCGGGGAGCTGTTTTTT	CASRPAGLAEMGTGELFF
TRBV30	.	TRBJ1-2	.	TGTGCCTGGAGTGTACAGGCTAACTATGGCTACACCTTC	CAWSVQANYGYTF
TRBV19	TRBD1	TRBJ1-5	.	TGTGCCAGTAGTTCGGACAGGTGGTTGGACAATCAGCCCCAGCATTTT	CASSSDRWLDNQPQHF
TRBV2	.	TRBJ2-1	.	TGTGCCAGCAAGGGGTCCTACAATGAGCAGTTCTTC	CASKGSYNEQFF
TRBV28	.	TRBJ2-1	.	TGTGCCAGCAGTCACACGGGATGGGATGAGCAGTTCTTC	CASSHTGWDEQFF
TRBV11-3	.	TRBJ2-7	.	TGTGCCAGCAGCTTAGCGTCCACAGGTGGATACGAGCAGTACTTC	CASSLASTGGYEQYF
TRBV7-2	.	TRBJ2-7	.	TGTGCCAGCAGCCCGGGGGGCCAGGTCTACGAGCAGTACTTC	CASSPGGQVYEQYF